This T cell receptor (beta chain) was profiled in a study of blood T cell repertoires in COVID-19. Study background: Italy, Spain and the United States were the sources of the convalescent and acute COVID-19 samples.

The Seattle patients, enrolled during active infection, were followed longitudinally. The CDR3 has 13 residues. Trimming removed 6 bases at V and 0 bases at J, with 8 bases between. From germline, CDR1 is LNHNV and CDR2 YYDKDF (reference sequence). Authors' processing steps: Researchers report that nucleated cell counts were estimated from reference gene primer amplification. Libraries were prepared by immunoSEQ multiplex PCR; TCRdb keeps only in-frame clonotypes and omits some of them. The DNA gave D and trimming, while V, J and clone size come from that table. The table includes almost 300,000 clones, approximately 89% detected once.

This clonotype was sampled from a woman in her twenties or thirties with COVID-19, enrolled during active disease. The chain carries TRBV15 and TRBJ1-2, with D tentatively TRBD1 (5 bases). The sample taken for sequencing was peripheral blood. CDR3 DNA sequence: TGTGCCACCAGAGGGGAAGCTAACTATGGCTACACCTTC. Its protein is CATRGEANYGYTF. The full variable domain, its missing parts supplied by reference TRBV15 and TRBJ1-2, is DAMVIQNPRYQVTQFGKPVTLSCSQTLNHNVMYWYQQKSSQAPKLLFHYYDKDFNNEADTPDNFQSRRPNTSFCFLDIRSPGLGDTAMYLCATRGEANYGYTFGSGTRLTVV.